The TCR beta chain described here comes from a study of a mutant IDH1 vaccine in newly diagnosed glioma. Study in general: Treatment recipients were approximately 62% male and about 40% female, and their mean age was around 40 years. Patients' prior therapy spanned radiotherapy, temozolomide, or both; most underwent both.

The protocol was immunoSEQ multiplex PCR, while the TCRdb copy is restricted to in-frame clones and leaves out a portion. The profile shows about 56,000 clones, around 83% of them singletons. This clone was counted only a few times. Its specificity is unknown. Other DNA sequences in the same sample also yield this CDR3. Time point reported: week 47, end of study. Each vaccine dose was 300 ug of mutant IDH1 20-mer peptide, with topical imiquimod. This sequence originates from a woman between 50 and 59 years old with glioma. The sequences come from PBMCs, collected from a glioma patient whose treatment included an IDH1 peptide vaccine.

The CDR3 reads CASSLSTDTQYF. As DNA, the CDR3 is TGTGCCAGCAGCTTGAGTACAGATACGCAGTATTTT. The chain carries TRBV5-4 and TRBJ2-3; D gene unclear. V was clipped by 1 base and J by 3 bases, with 3 bases between them. Germline V gene lookup returns CDR1 SGHNT and CDR2 YYREEE (reference sequence). The CDR3 extends over 12 amino acids. The full variable domain, completed using reference TRBV5-4 and TRBJ2-3, is ETGVTQSPTHLIKTRGQQVTLRCSSQSGHNTVSWYQQALGQGPQFIFQYYREEENGRGNFPPRFSGLQFPNYSSELNVNALELDDSALYLCASSLSTDTQYFGPGTRLTVL.